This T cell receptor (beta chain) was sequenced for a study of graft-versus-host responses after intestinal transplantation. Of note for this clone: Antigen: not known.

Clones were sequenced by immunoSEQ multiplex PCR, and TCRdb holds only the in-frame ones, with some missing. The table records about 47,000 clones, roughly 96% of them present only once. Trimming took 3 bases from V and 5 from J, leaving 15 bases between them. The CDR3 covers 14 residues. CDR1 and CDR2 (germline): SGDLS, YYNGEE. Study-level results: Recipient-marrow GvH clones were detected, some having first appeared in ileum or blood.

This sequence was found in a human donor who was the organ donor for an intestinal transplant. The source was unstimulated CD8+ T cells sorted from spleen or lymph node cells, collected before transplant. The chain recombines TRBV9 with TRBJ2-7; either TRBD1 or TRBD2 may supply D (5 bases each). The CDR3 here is CASSGDGHIHEQYF. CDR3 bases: TGTGCCAGCAGCGGGGACGGACACATCCACGAGCAGTACTTC.